This entry features one T cell receptor (beta chain) sequence. The data derive from a study of cytomegalovirus exposure and HLA in healthy donors. The ends lost 4 bases at V and 6 bases at J; junction bases unmatched: 3. The CDR3 extends over 13 amino acids. CDR1 is PRHDT, CDR2 FYEKMQ, per germline (reference sequence). Primers: 60 Vbeta forward and 13 Jbeta reverse. The data were produced by immunoSEQ multiplex PCR, yet TCRdb's version contains in-frame clones alone and is incomplete. The sample totals roughly 120,000 clones. The sequence was collected from a man younger than 30 in good health and CMV-seronegative. V gene TRBV13 combines with J gene TRBJ1-5, with TRBD1 matching over 7 bases. The specimen sequenced was PBMCs. CDR3 in amino acids: CASSSGQSQPQHF. For the CDR3, the DNA is TGTGCCAGCAGCTCGGGACAGTCTCAGCCCCAGCATTTT.